The present entry profiles one T cell receptor beta chain with its context. Its antigen remains unidentified. MiXCR, run by TCRdb on the RT-PCR reads, gives a single entry per CDR3 protein. This sample carries 750,000 to 850,000 distinct CDR3 sequences, approximately 17% of them seen once, and the ten largest clones take approximately 10%. The data are from a study of response to subunit inactivated influenza vaccine. In germline, CDR1 is DFQATT, CDR2 SNEGSKA (reference sequence). V lost 7 bases and J 0 bases, leaving 18 bases between the germline ends. The CDR3 contains 15 residues. Whole-study findings and limits: Authors suggested seasonal influenza vaccinations each recruit few new T cells.

The J gene is TRBJ2-5, the V gene TRBV20-1; D is possibly TRBD2 (6 bases). This receptor was identified in a man over 45 who received an inactivated influenza vaccine. The input for sequencing was PBMCs from blood, taken more than 4 days after vaccination. The DNA for the CDR3 is TGCAGTGTCTCCCGGGGCGGAGGGTACCAAGAGACCCAGTACTTC. It encodes CSVSRGGGYQETQYF.